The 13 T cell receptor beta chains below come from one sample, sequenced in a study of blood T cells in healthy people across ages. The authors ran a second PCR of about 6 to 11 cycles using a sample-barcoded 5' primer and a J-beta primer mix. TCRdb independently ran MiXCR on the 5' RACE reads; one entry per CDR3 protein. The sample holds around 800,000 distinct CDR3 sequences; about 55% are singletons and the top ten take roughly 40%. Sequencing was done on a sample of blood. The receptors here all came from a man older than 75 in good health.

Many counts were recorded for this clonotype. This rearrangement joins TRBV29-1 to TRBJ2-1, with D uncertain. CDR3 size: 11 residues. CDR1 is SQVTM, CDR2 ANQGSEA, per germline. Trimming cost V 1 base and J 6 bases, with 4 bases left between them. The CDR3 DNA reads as TGCAGCGTTGAAGGCGTCAATGAGCAGTTCTTC. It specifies CSVEGVNEQFF.

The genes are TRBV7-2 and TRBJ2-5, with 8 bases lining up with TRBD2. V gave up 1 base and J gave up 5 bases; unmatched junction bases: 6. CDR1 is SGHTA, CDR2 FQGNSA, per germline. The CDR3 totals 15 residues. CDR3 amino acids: CASSLVGLALETQYF. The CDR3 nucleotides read TGTGCCAGCAGCTTAGTAGGACTAGCATTGGAGACCCAGTACTTC.

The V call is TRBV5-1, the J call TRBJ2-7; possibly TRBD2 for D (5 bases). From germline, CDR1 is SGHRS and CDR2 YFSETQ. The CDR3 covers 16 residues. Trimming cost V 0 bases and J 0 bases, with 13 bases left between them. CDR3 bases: TGCGCCAGCAGCTTGGAGATATCAGGAGGCTCCTACGAGCAGTACTTC. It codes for CASSLEISGGSYEQYF. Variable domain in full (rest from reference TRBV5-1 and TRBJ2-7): KAGVTQTPRYLIKTRGQQVTLSCSPISGHRSVSWYQQTPGQGLQFLFEYFSETQRNKGNFPGRFSGRQFSNSRSEMNVSTLELGDSALYLCASSLEISGGSYEQYFGPGTRLTVT.

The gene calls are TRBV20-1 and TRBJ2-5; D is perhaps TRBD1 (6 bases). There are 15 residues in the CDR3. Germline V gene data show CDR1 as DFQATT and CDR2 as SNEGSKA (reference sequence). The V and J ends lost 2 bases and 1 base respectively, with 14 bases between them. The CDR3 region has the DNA TGCAGTGCTAGACCACTCGGCAGGGGCCAAGAGACCCAGTACTTC. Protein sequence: CSARPLGRGQETQYF.

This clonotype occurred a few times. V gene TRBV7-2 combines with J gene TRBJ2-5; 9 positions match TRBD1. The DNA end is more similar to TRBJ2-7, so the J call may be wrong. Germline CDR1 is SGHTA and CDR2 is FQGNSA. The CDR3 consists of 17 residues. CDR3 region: CASSFSPYRDRETEQYF. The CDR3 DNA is TGTGCCAGCAGCTTCTCCCCTTACCGGGACAGGGAAACCGAGCAGTACTTC.

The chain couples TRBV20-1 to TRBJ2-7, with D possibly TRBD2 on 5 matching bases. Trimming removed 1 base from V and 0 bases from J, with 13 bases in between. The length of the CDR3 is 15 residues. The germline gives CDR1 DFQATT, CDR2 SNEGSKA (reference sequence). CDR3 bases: TGCAGTGCTAGAGGGGTCATAGGGAGCTCCTACGAGCAGTACTTC. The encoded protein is CSARGVIGSSYEQYF.

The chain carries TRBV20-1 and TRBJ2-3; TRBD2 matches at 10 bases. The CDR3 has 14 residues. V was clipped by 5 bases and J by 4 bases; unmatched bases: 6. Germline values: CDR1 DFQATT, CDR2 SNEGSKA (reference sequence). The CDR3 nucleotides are TGCAGTGCTGAGGGACTAGCGTTAGCAGATACGCAGTATTTT. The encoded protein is CSAEGLALADTQYF.

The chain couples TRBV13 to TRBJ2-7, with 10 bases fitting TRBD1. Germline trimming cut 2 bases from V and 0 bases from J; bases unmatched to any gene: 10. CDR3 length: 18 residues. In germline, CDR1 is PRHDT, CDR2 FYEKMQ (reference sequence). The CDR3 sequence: CASSLSGWGQGSSYEQYF. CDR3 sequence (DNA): TGTGCCAGCAGCTTATCGGGATGGGGACAGGGGAGCTCCTACGAGCAGTACTTC.

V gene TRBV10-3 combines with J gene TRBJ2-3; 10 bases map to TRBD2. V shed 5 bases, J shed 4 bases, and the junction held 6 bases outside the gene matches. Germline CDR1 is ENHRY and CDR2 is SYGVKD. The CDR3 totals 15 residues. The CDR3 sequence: CAISPLAGVSDTQYF. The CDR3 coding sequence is TGTGCCATCAGTCCTCTAGCGGGAGTTTCAGATACGCAGTATTTT.

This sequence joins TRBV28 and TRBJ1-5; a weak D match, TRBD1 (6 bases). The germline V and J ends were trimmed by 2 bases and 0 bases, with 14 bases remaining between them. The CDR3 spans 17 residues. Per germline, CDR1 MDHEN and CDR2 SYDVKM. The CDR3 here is CASSLIGGANSNQPQHF. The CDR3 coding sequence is TGTGCCAGCAGTTTAATCGGGGGCGCGAATAGCAATCAGCCCCAGCATTTT.

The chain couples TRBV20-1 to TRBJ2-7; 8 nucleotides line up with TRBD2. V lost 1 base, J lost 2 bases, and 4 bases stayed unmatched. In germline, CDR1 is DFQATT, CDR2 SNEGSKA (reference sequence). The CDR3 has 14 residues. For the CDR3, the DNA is TGCAGTGCTAGAGCGACTAGCGTACCCTACGAGCAGTACTTC. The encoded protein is CSARATSVPYEQYF.

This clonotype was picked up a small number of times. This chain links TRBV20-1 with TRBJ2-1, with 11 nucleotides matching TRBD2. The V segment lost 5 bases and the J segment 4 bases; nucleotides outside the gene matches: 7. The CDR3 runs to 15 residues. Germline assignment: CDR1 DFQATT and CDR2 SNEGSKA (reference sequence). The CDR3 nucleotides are TGCAGTGCTTTTCCGACTAGCGGGATTTACAATGAGCAGTTCTTC. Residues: CSAFPTSGIYNEQFF.

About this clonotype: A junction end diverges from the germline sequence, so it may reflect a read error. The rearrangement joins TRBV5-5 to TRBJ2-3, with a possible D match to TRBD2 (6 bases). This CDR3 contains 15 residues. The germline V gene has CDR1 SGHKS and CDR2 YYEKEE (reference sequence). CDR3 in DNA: TGTGCCTGCAGCCAACTAGCACTAGACACAGATACGCAGTATTTT. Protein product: CACSQLALDTDTQYF. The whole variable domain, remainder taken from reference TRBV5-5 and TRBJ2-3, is DAGVTQSPTHLIKTRGQQVTLRCSPISGHKSVSWYQQVLGQGPQFIFQYYEKEERGRGNFPDRFSARQFPNYSSELNVNALLLGDSALYLCACSQLALDTDTQYFGPGTRLTVL.